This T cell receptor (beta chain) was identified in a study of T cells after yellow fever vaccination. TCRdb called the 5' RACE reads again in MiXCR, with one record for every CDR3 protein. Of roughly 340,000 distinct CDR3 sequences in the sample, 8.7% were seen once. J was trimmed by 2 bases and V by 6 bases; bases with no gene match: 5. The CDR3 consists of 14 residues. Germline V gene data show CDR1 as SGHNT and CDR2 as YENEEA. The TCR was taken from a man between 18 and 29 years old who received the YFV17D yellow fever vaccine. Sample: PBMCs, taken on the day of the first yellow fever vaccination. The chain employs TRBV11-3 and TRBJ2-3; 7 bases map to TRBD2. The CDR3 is CASSLGGDTDTQYF. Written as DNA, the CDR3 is TGTGCCAGCAGTTTGGGAGGGGACACAGATACGCAGTATTTT.